A selection of T cell receptor beta chains follows, all from one sample in a study of shared clonotypes between healthy human individuals. Produced via immunoSEQ multiplex PCR; TCRdb's table is partial and in-frame only. The sample holds about 2.4 million clones, over 85% seen once. Input material: naive CD4+ T cells from PBMCs. The origin of the receptors is a young man in good health. Some clones in this sample may be carry-over from other donors' samples. The CDR3 runs from the conserved cysteine through the conserved F or W. A D gene is named only where the DNA matches it firmly. A row's size may be missing; if present it is once, few, many or a size class.

abundance	j_gene	d_gene	v_gene	CDR3nt	CDR3aa
NA	TRBJ1-4	TRBD1	TRBV30	TGTGCCTGGGGACAGGGCTTTAATGAAAAACTGTTTTTT	CAWGQGFNEKLFF
NA	TRBJ2-1	NA	TRBV14	TGTGCCAGCAGCCGCCAGCGTGAGCAGTTCTTC	CASSRQREQFF
NA	TRBJ2-7	TRBD1	TRBV14	TGTGCCAGCAGCCAGGCTGGACAGGGGGGATTATACGAGCAGTACTTC	CASSQAGQGGLYEQYF
NA	TRBJ1-3	NA	TRBV30	TGTGCCTGCCCGACAGGCTCTGGAAACACCATATATTTT	CACPTGSGNTIYF
NA	TRBJ2-3	NA	TRBV5-1	TGCGCCAGCAGCTTGCCGACGGATACGCAGTATTTT	CASSLPTDTQYF
NA	TRBJ2-5	TRBD2	TRBV29-1	TGCAGCGTTGCCCCCGGGACTAGCGGGATCGAGACCCAGTACTTC	CSVAPGTSGIETQYF
NA	TRBJ1-1	NA	TRBV6-5	TGTGCCAGCAGGCCGGACGGGAACACTGAAGCTTTCTTT	CASRPDGNTEAFF
NA	TRBJ2-6	NA	TRBV15	TGTGCCACCAGCAGAGGGGTATTAGGGGCCAACGTCCTGACTTTC	CATSRGVLGANVLTF
once	TRBJ2-1	NA	TRBV30	TGTGCCTTGGGCGGAGGACACAATGAGCAGTTCTTC	CALGGGHNEQFF
NA	TRBJ2-2	NA	TRBV7-9	TGTGCCAGCAGCTTAGGTACAGAGACCGGGGAGCTGTTTTTT	CASSLGTETGELFF
once	TRBJ2-3	NA	TRBV7-2	TGTGCCAGCAGCCTCTACACAGATACGCAGTATTTT	CASSLYTDTQYF
NA	TRBJ2-7	NA	TRBV20-1	TGCAGTGCTAGCGGCCTCTACGAGCAGTACTTC	CSASGLYEQYF
NA	TRBJ2-1	TRBD2	TRBV5-1	TGCGCCAGCAGCTTGGGGGGGACTAGCGCGTCCTACAATGAGCAGTTCTTC	CASSLGGTSASYNEQFF
NA	TRBJ2-7	TRBD2	TRBV10-3	TGTGCCATCAGTGACCGTTGGGGGGGGGACGAGCAGTACTTC	CAISDRWGGDEQYF
NA	TRBJ2-1	NA	TRBV6-1	TGTGCCAGCAGGGGCCTCCTCAATGAGCAGTTCTTC	CASRGLLNEQFF
NA	TRBJ2-5	NA	TRBV2	TGTGCCAGCAGTGATCGGGACCAAGAGACCCAGTACTTC	CASSDRDQETQYF
NA	TRBJ2-2	TRBD1	TRBV5-1	TGCGCCAGCAGCTTGGCCGGGGACAGAGGCACCGGGGAGCTGTTTTTT	CASSLAGDRGTGELFF
NA	TRBJ1-2	TRBD1	TRBV27	TGTGCCAGCAGTTTATCGGGGACAGGGAGTACCCGGCCTAAGGGCTACACCTTC	CASSLSGTGSTRPKGYTF
NA	TRBJ2-7	TRBD1	TRBV18	TGTGCCAGCTCGCTCCAGGGACAGGGTTATCTTCGCCAGTACTTC	CASSLQGQGYLRQYF
few	TRBJ1-5	NA	TRBV6-1	TGTGCCAGCAGTGAACCCGGAGGGATCAATCAGCCCCAGCATTTT	CASSEPGGINQPQHF
NA	TRBJ2-2	NA	TRBV5-1	TGCGCCAGCAGCTTGGTAAGGGCGAACACCGGGGAGCTGTTTTTT	CASSLVRANTGELFF
NA	TRBJ2-1	TRBD1	TRBV7-9	TGTGCCAGCAGCCAGACAGGGGCAGGGCCAAATGAGCAGTTCTTC	CASSQTGAGPNEQFF
NA	TRBJ2-1	NA	TRBV7-3	TGTGCCAGCAGCTTAACCCGAAACAATGAGCAGTTCTTC	CASSLTRNNEQFF
NA	TRBJ2-2	NA	TRBV6-5	TGTGCCAGCAGTCCTACGAACACCGGGGAGCTGTTTTTT	CASSPTNTGELFF
NA	TRBJ2-4	NA	TRBV7-2	TGTGCCAGCAGCTTAGGGCCGGCCCAAGCCAAAAACATTCAGTACTTC	CASSLGPAQAKNIQYF
NA	TRBJ2-4	NA	TRBV27	TGTGCCAGCAGTTTCTGGGGTCCCGAGAACATTCAGTACTTC	CASSFWGPENIQYF
NA	TRBJ2-1	TRBD2	TRBV7-3	TGTGCCAGCAGCTTAAGTTTAGCGGGAGGGGAGAATGAGCAGTTCTTC	CASSLSLAGGENEQFF
NA	TRBJ2-7	TRBD2	TRBV7-9	TGTGCCAGCAGCCGTAGCGGGAGGGCATCCGAGCAGTACTTC	CASSRSGRASEQYF
NA	TRBJ2-3	NA	TRBV7-9	TGTGCCAGCAGCTTAGGAACGGGAGATACGCAGTATTTT	CASSLGTGDTQYF
NA	TRBJ2-7	NA	TRBV2	TGTGCCAGCACCGGGACAAGATTCGACGAGCAGTACTTC	CASTGTRFDEQYF
NA	TRBJ1-2	TRBD1	TRBV19	TGTGCCAGCACCCTAGTAGGGACAGAGTTCTCTGGCTACACCTTC	CASTLVGTEFSGYTF
NA	TRBJ2-1	TRBD1	TRBV6-1	TGTGCCAGCAGTCGACAGGGGGGATTCGATGAGCAGTTCTTC	CASSRQGGFDEQFF
NA	TRBJ1-4	TRBD1	TRBV2	TGTGCCAGCAGTGGGGAAGGGACAGTTAATGAAAAACTGTTTTTT	CASSGEGTVNEKLFF
NA	TRBJ2-5	TRBD2	TRBV7-2	TGTGCCAGCCTCAAGGAAGTGCTAGCGGGAAGTGAGCAGTACTTC	CASLKEVLAGSEQYF
NA	TRBJ1-2	NA	TRBV5-1	TGCGCCAGCAGCGAAAGCCACTCAAACTATGGCTACACCTTC	CASSESHSNYGYTF
NA	TRBJ2-1	NA	TRBV6-6	TGTGCCAGCAGTCAACAAACCGGGACTTACTACAATGAGCAGTTCTTC	CASSQQTGTYYNEQFF
NA	TRBJ2-1	NA	TRBV6-1	TGTGCCAGCAGTGAAGATTGGGGAGAGGGCTACAATGAGCAGTTCTTC	CASSEDWGEGYNEQFF
once	TRBJ1-1	NA	TRBV5-1	TGCGCCAGCAGCCAAACCCAGGGTGGCACTGAAGCTTTCTTT	CASSQTQGGTEAFF
NA	TRBJ2-7	TRBD1	TRBV27	TGTGCCAGCAGGTCCCGGACAGGCCCCTCCTACGAGCAGTACTTC	CASRSRTGPSYEQYF